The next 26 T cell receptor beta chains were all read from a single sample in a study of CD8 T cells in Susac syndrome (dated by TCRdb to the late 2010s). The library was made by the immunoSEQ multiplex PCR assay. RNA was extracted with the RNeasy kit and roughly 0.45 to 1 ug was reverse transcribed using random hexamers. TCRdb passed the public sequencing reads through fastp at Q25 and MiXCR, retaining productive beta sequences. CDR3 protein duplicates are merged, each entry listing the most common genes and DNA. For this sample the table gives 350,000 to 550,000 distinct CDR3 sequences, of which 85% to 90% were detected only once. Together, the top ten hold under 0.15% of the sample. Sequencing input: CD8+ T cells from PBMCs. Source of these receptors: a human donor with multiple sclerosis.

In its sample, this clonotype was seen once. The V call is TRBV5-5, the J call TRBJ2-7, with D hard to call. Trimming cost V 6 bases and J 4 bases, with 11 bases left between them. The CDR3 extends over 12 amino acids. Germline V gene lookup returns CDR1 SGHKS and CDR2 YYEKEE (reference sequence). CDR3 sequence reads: CASMGLPYEQYF. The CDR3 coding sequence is TGTGCCAGCATGGGCCTTCCTTACGAGCAGTACTTC.

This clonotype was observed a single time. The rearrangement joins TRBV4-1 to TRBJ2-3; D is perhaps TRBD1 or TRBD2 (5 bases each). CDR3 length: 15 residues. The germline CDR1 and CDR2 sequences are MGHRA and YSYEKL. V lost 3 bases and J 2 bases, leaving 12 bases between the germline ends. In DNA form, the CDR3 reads TGCGCCAGCAGCCAGGGGGTTTTGGTCACAGATACGCAGTATTTT. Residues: CASSQGVLVTDTQYF.

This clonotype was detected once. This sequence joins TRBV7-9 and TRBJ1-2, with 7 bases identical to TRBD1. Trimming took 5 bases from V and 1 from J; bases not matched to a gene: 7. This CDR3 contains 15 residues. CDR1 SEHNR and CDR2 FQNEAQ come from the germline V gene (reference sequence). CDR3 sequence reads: CASSDGTDFNYGYTF. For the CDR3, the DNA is TGTGCCAGCAGCGACGGGACAGATTTTAACTATGGCTACACCTTC. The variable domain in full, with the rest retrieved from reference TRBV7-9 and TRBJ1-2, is DTGVSQNPRHKITKRGQNVTFRCDPISEHNRLYWYRQTLGQGPEFLTYFQNEAQLEKSRLLSDRFSAERPKGSFSTLEIQRTEQGDSAMYLCASSDGTDFNYGYTFGSGTRLTVV.

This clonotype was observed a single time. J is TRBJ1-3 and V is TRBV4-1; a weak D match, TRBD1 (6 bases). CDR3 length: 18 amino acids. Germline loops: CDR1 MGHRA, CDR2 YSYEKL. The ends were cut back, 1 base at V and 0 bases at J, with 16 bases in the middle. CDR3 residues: CASSQVLFPDSSGNTIYF. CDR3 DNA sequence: TGCGCCAGCAGCCAAGTACTCTTTCCGGACAGCTCTGGAAACACCATATATTTT.

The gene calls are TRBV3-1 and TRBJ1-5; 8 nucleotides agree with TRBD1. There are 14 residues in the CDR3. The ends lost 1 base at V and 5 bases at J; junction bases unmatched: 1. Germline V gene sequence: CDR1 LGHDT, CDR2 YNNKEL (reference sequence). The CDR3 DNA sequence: TGTGCCAGCAGCCAAGGGACAGGGTATCAGCCCCAGCATTTT. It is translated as CASSQGTGYQPQHF.

CDR3 coding DNA: TGTGCCATCAGTGAGTCGATAGCAACAGATACGCAGTATTTT. Its protein product is CAISESIATDTQYF. This rearrangement joins TRBV10-3 to TRBJ2-3, with D unresolved. Per the germline V gene, CDR1 is ENHRY and CDR2 is SYGVKD. This CDR3 has 14 amino acids. Trimming removed 0 bases at V and 3 bases at J, with 7 bases between.

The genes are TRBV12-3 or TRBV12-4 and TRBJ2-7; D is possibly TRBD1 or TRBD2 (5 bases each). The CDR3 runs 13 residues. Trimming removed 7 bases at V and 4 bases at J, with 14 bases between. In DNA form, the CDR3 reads TGTGCCAGCACCTTGGGGGAATCTTACGAGCAGTACTTC. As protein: CASTLGESYEQYF.

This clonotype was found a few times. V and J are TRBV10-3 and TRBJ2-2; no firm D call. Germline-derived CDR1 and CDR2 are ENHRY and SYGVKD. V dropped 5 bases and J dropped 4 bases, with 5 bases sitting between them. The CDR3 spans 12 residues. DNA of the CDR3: TGTGCCATCAGTTTCCCCACCGGGGAGCTGTTTTTT. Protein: CAISFPTGELFF.

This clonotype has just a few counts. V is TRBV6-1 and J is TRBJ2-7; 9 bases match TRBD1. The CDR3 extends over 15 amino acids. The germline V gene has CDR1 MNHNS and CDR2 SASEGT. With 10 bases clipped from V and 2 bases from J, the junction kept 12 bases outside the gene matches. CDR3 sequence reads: CATTPLGQGTYEQYF. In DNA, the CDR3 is TGTGCCACCACGCCGTTGGGACAGGGAACCTACGAGCAGTACTTC.

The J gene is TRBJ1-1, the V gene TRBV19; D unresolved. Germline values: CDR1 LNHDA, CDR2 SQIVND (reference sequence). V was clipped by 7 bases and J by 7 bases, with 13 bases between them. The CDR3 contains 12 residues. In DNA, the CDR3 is TGTGCCAGTAACTCGGACCTTCTTGAAGCTTTCTTT. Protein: CASNSDLLEAFF.

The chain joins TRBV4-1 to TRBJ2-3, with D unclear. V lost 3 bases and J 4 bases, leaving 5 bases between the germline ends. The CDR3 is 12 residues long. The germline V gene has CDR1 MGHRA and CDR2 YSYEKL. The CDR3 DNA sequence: TGCGCCAGCAGCCACGGACCAGATACGCAGTATTTT. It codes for CASSHGPDTQYF.

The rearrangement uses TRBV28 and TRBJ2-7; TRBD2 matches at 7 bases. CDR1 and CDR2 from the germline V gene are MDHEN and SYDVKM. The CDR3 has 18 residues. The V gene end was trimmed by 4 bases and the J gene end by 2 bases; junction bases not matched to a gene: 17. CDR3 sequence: CASSWDWASGALTYEQYF. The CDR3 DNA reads TGTGCCAGCAGTTGGGACTGGGCTAGCGGAGCACTAACCTACGAGCAGTACTTC.

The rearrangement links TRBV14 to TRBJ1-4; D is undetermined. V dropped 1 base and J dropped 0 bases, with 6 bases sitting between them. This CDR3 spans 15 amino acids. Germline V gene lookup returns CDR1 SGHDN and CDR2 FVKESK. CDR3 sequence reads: CASSQGEATNEKLFF. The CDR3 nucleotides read TGTGCCAGCAGCCAAGGGGAGGCAACTAATGAAAAACTGTTTTTT.

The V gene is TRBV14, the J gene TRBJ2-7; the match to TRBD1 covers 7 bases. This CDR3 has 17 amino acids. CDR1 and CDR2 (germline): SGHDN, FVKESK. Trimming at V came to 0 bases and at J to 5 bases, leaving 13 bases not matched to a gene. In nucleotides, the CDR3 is TGTGCCAGCAGCCAAGAAGGCCCCTGGGGCAGGGGGAACGAGCAGTACTTC. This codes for CASSQEGPWGRGNEQYF. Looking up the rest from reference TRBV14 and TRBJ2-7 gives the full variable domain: EAGVTQFPSHSVIEKGQTVTLRCDPISGHDNLYWYRRVMGKEIKFLLHFVKESKQDESGMPNNRFLAERTGGTYSTLKVQPAELEDSGVYFCASSQEGPWGRGNEQYFGPGTRLTVT.

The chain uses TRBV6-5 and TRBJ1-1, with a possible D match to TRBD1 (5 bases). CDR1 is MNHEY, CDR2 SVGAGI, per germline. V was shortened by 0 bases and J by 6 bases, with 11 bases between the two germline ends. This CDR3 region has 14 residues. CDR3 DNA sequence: TGTGCCAGCAGTTACTCGTCAGGGTTGGCTGAAGCTTTCTTT. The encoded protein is CASSYSSGLAEAFF.

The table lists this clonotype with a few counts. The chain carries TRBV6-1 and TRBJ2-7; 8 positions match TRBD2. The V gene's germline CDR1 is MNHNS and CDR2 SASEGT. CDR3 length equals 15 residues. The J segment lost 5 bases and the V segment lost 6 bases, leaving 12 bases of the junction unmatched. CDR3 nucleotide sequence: TGTGCCAGCAGCCCCCGCAGCGGGGGACCGGACGAGCAGTACTTC. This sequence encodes CASSPRSGGPDEQYF.

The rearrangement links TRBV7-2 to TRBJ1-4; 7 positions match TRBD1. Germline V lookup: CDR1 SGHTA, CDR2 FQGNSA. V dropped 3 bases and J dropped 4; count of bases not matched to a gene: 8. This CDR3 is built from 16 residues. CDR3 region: CASSFPDGDSNEKLFF. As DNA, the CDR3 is TGTGCCAGCAGCTTCCCAGACGGGGACAGTAATGAAAAACTGTTTTTT.

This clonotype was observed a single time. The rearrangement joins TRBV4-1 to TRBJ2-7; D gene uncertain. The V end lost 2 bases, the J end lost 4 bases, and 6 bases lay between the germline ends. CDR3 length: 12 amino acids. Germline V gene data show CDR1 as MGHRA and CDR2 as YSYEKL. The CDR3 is CASSQSEYEQYF. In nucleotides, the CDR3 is TGCGCCAGCAGCCAAAGCGAGTACGAGCAGTACTTC.

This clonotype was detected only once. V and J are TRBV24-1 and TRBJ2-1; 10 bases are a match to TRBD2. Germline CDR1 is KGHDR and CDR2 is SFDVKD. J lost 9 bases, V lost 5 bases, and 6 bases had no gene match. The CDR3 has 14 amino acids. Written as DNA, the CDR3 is TGTGCCACCAGTGGTTCTAGCGGGAGTCTTGAGCAGTTCTTC. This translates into CATSGSSGSLEQFF.

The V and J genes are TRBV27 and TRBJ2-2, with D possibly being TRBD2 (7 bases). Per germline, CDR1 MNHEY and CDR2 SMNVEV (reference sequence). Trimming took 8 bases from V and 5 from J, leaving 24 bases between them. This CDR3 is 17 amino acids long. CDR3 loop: CASSGAGGSGGTGELFF. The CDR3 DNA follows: TGTGCCAGCTCGGGGGCGGGCGGGAGTGGAGGGACCGGGGAGCTGTTTTTT.

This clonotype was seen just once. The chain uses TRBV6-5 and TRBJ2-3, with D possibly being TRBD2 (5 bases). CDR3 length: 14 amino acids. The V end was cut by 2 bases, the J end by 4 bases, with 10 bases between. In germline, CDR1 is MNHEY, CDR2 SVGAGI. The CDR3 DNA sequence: TGTGCCAGCAGTTACATCGGGGATTCAGATACGCAGTATTTT. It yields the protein CASSYIGDSDTQYF.

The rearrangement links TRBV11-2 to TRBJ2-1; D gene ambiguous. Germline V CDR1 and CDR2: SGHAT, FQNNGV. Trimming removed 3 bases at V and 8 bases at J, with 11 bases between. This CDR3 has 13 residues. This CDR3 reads CASSFVFGDEQFF. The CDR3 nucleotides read TGTGCCAGCAGCTTTGTGTTTGGTGATGAGCAGTTCTTC. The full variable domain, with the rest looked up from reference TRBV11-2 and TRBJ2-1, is EAGVAQSPRYKIIEKRQSVAFWCNPISGHATLYWYQQILGQGPKLLIQFQNNGVVDDSQLPKDRFSAERLKGVDSTLKIQPAKLEDSAVYLCASSFVFGDEQFFGPGTRLTVL.

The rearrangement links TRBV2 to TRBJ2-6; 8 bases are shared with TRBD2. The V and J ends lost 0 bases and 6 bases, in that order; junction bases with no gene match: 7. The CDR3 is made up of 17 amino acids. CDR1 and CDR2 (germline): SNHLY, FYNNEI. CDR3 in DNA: TGTGCCAGCAGTGAAGCGCTTCGGGAGGGGAAGGCCAACGTCCTGACTTTC. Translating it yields CASSEALREGKANVLTF. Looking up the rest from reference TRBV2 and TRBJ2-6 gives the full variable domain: EPEVTQTPSHQVTQMGQEVILRCVPISNHLYFYWYRQILGQKVEFLVSFYNNEISEKSEIFDDQFSVERPDGSNFTLKIRSTKLEDSAMYFCASSEALREGKANVLTFGAGSRLTVL.

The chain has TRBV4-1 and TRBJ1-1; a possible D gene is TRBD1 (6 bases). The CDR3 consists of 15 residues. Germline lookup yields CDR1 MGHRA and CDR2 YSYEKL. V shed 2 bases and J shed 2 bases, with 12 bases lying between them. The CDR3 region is CASSQPDSFNTEAFF. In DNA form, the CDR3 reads TGCGCCAGCAGCCAACCGGACAGTTTCAACACTGAAGCTTTCTTT.

The CDR3 sequence: CASSNLGGDYEQYF. The CDR3 DNA reads TGCGCCAGCAGCAATCTAGGAGGGGACTACGAGCAGTACTTC. This chain connects TRBV4-1 to TRBJ2-7; a possible D gene is TRBD2 (6 bases). Germline CDR1 and CDR2: MGHRA and YSYEKL. V lost 5 bases, J lost 3 bases, and 14 bases lay in between. This CDR3 contains 14 residues.

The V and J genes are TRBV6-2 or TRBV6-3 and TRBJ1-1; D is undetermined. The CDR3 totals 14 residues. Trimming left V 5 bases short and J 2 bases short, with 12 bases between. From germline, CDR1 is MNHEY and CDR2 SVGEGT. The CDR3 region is CASSPRTGNTEAFF. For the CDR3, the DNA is TGTGCCAGCAGTCCTCGGACGGGAAACACTGAAGCTTTCTTT.